This paragraph covers one T cell receptor beta chain sequence. The antigen is undetermined. Profiling relied on immunoSEQ multiplex PCR, and the TCRdb table lists in-frame clones only, not all of them. In the table there are 1.6 million or so clones, roughly 97% of which are singletons. With 7 bases removed from V and 4 bases from J, the gap between germline ends came to 16 bases. The CDR3 is made up of 14 amino acids. CDR1 and CDR2 (germline): LNHDA, SQIVND (reference sequence). These data are taken from a study of shared clonotypes between healthy human individuals. Study observations and caveats: The small donor group covered limited genetic and exposure diversity. In several donors, about 5% of naive CD4 clonotypes appeared in common. Large depth notwithstanding, sorted-subset sequencing proved incomplete by rarefaction. The four-donor shared clonotypes exceeded non-shared clonotypes in generation probability, with non-shared ones scoring lower.

The sequence came from a man aged 25-45 years in good health. This chain uses TRBV19 with TRBJ1-2; the D is unclear. Sample: naive CD4+ T cells sorted from blood. Subset in this sample: CD45RA+ positively selected. The CDR3 coding sequence is TGTGCCAGTACTAGGGTCCCGGAGGGCTATGGCTACACCTTC. Its translation is CASTRVPEGYGYTF. Supplemented by reference TRBV19 and TRBJ1-2, the full variable domain reads DGGITQSPKYLFRKEGQNVTLSCEQNLNHDAMYWYRQDPGQGLRLIYYSQIVNDFQKGDIAEGYSVSREKKESFPLTVTSAQKNPTAFYLCASTRVPEGYGYTFGSGTRLTVV.